Listed below are T cell receptor beta chains from one sample, sequenced in a study of blood T cells in healthy people across ages. Each CDR3 protein is one row after TCRdb ran MiXCR on the 5' RACE reads. The sample yields 790,000 or so distinct CDR3 sequences, about 61% seen once. The sample consisted of blood. The receptors were sampled from a man aged 40-55 years in good health. CDR3s include the opening cysteine and the closing phenylalanine or tryptophan. A D gene is named only where the DNA matches it firmly. Clone size appears in some rows only: once, few, many, or a class for an expanded clone.

-,TRBD2,TRBV5-1,TRBJ2-5,TGCGCCAGCAGCGGGGGACTAAAGCAAGAGACCCAGTACTTC,CASSGGLKQETQYF
-,TRBD2,TRBV6-5,TRBJ2-1,TGTGCCAGCAGTTACTCGGCGGGAGTTGTAAGAGACAATGAGCAGTTCTTC,CASSYSAGVVRDNEQFF
many,TRBD2,TRBV10-2,TRBJ2-1,TGCGCCAGCAGTGAGATTAGCGGGAGGGTCCGGCAGTTCTTC,CASSEISGRVRQFF
-,-,TRBV20-1,TRBJ2-3,TGCAGTGCAGTCATCCCAAGCGGAACAGATACGCAGTATTTT,CSAVIPSGTDTQYF
-,-,TRBV7-2,TRBJ2-7,TGTGCCAGCAGCTTCTACGGTACCAACGAGCAGTACTTC,CASSFYGTNEQYF
-,-,TRBV7-2,TRBJ2-4,TGTGCCAGCAGCTTAGCAGCCCTTCTAGCCAAAAACATTCAGTACTTC,CASSLAALLAKNIQYF
-,-,TRBV20-1,TRBJ2-5,TGCAGTGCCGGGGGCCGGCAAGACCAAGAGACCCAGTACTTC,CSAGGRQDQETQYF
-,-,TRBV12-3/TRBV12-4,TRBJ1-2,TGTGCCAGCAGTTGGGCCAAGGGGGATGACTATGGCTACACCTTC,CASSWAKGDDYGYTF
-,-,TRBV12-3/TRBV12-4,TRBJ1-1,TGTGCCAGCAGTTTAGAACCGGTGAGAGCTTTCTTT,CASSLEPVRAFF
few,-,TRBV29-1,TRBJ1-2,TGCAGCGTTGCTCGGGAGAAAACCCCCTATGGCTACACCTTC,CSVAREKTPYGYTF
-,-,TRBV30,TRBJ2-5,TGTGCCTGGAGTAACCCAGGCCCTTACCAAGAGACCCAGTACTTC,CAWSNPGPYQETQYF
-,-,TRBV14,TRBJ2-2,TGTGCCAGCAGCCAACAGTGGGGCGGGGAGCTGTTTTTT,CASSQQWGGELFF
-,TRBD2,TRBV7-3,TRBJ2-1,TGTGCCAGCAGTTCTCAAATATCACCGACTAGCGGGGGCGCCGGGGGCAATGAGCAGTTCTTC,CASSSQISPTSGGAGGNEQFF
-,-,TRBV7-2,TRBJ1-2,TGTGCCAGCAGCTATCCAGGACCAACTAACTATGGCTACACCTTC,CASSYPGPTNYGYTF
-,TRBD1,TRBV7-7,TRBJ2-1,TGTGCCAGCAGCTTAGTTCCGGAGACAGGGAGTCTCGATGAGCAGTTCTTC,CASSLVPETGSLDEQFF
-,-,TRBV6-6,TRBJ1-2,TGTGCCAGCACCGGGGAATATGGCTACACCTTC,CASTGEYGYTF
once,TRBD1,TRBV18,TRBJ2-7,TGTGCCAGCTCACCCCGGGACAGCTCATCCTACGAGCAGTACTTC,CASSPRDSSSYEQYF
-,-,TRBV7-2,TRBJ2-5,TGTGCCAGCAGCTTAGTGTCGGGACCCCAAGAGACCCAGTACTTC,CASSLVSGPQETQYF
-,-,TRBV5-1,TRBJ2-5,TGCGCCAGCAGTGACGGCACAAGCGGGGAGACCCAGTACTTC,CASSDGTSGETQYF
-,-,TRBV9,TRBJ2-1,TGTGCCAGCAGCGTCGAACCGACGGCCCATGAGACCTACAATGAGCAGTTCTTC,CASSVEPTAHETYNEQFF
-,-,TRBV29-1,TRBJ2-5,TGCAGCGTTCCCAAGGGTAACGGGAAGGAGACCCAGTACTTC,CSVPKGNGKETQYF
-,TRBD2,TRBV6-5,TRBJ2-7,TGTGCCAGCAGGGGTCTTAGCGGGAGGCCATTCTACGAGCAGTACTTC,CASRGLSGRPFYEQYF
few,-,TRBV29-1,TRBJ1-1,TGCAGCGGGGCCAATCAGGGTGAGCCTGAAGCTTTCTTT,CSGANQGEPEAFF
few,-,TRBV27,TRBJ2-3,TGTGCCAGCAGTTTATCCCGGGCCGCGAGGGATACGCAGTATTTT,CASSLSRAARDTQYF
once,-,TRBV29-1,TRBJ1-4,TGCAGCGTAGAAACGGCCGAGAATGAAAAACTGTTTTTT,CSVETAENEKLFF
-,-,TRBV12-3/TRBV12-4,TRBJ2-5,TGTGCCAGCAGTTTTGTTCGTTCAGAGACCCAGTACTTC,CASSFVRSETQYF
-,TRBD2,TRBV9,TRBJ2-5,TGTGCCAGCAGCGCCGGGACTAGCGGGAGCGAAGAGACCCAGTACTTC,CASSAGTSGSEETQYF
few,TRBD2,TRBV5-1,TRBJ2-7,TGCGCTAGCAGCTCGATCGGACTAGCGGGAGGGAAAACCTACGAGCAGTACTTC,CASSSIGLAGGKTYEQYF
many,TRBD2,TRBV6-1,TRBJ2-5,TGTGCCAGCAGTGAAGCGACGGGAGGAGTGTCTGAGACCCAGTACTTC,CASSEATGGVSETQYF
few,TRBD1,TRBV6-6,TRBJ1-6,TGTGCCAGCATAGGGGGCACTGAGAATTCACCCCTCCACTTT,CASIGGTENSPLHF
-,TRBD2,TRBV4-3,TRBJ2-5,TGCGCCAGCAGCCAGGTAAAGCGGGAAGGAGAGACCCAGTACTTC,CASSQVKREGETQYF
-,-,TRBV27,TRBJ2-3,TGTGCCAGCACTAGAAACCCGGGCAGGGAGGCCCAGTATTTT,CASTRNPGREAQYF
-,TRBD2,TRBV9,TRBJ2-1,TGTGCCAGCAGCGTAGGACCCGGGACTACCACTCGGAGCTCCTACAATGAGCAGTTCTTC,CASSVGPGTTTRSSYNEQFF
once,-,TRBV14,TRBJ2-7,TGTGCCAGCAGCCAAAGGGCTTGGGGACAAGACTACGAGCAGTACTTC,CASSQRAWGQDYEQYF
-,-,TRBV4-2,TRBJ2-7,TGTGCCAGCAGCCAAGTCGGACAGATAAACTACGAGCAGTACTTC,CASSQVGQINYEQYF
few,TRBD1,TRBV2,TRBJ1-5,TGTGCCAGCAGTGACCCGACAGGGGAGAACCAGCCCCAGCATTTT,CASSDPTGENQPQHF
-,TRBD2,TRBV4-3,TRBJ2-2,TGCGCCAGCAGCCAAGACGCTAGCGGGGCCACCGGGGAGCTGTTTTTT,CASSQDASGATGELFF
many,-,TRBV6-5,TRBJ1-2,TGTGCCAGCAGTTACGTTGGTCTTGAGGGCTACACCTTC,CASSYVGLEGYTF
once,-,TRBV5-1,TRBJ2-3,TGCGCCAGCAGCTCGGGGGTTGGAGGCGCCGGCACAGATACGCAGTATTTT,CASSSGVGGAGTDTQYF
-,TRBD1,TRBV29-1,TRBJ2-1,TGCAGCGTTGAGACCGACAGGGAAGGGGACAATGAGCAGTTCTTC,CSVETDREGDNEQFF
few,-,TRBV5-6,TRBJ2-5,TGTGCCAGCAGCGTGGATGGGCAAGAGACCCAGTACTTC,CASSVDGQETQYF
-,TRBD1,TRBV12-5,TRBJ2-1,TGTGCTAGTGGCCCACAGGGGGCAGGGGATGAGCAGTTCTTC,CASGPQGAGDEQFF
-,-,TRBV20-1,TRBJ1-5,TGCAGTGCTAAAGGACAGATAGATCAGCCCCAGCATTTT,CSAKGQIDQPQHF
-,-,TRBV29-1,TRBJ2-1,TGCAGCGTTGACTTTGCGGGGGCCAGGAATGAACAGTTCTTC,CSVDFAGARNEQFF
-,-,TRBV10-3,TRBJ1-6,TGTGCCATCAGTGACCGGGTACAGGGAAGTAATTCACCCCTCCACTTT,CAISDRVQGSNSPLHF
-,TRBD2,TRBV9,TRBJ2-5,TGTGCCAGCATGGGAAGCGGGAGAGGGGAGACCCAGTACTTC,CASMGSGRGETQYF
once,-,TRBV6-1,TRBJ2-1,TGTGCCAGCCGAGGGACTCTCGACAATGAGCAGTTCTTC,CASRGTLDNEQFF
-,TRBD2,TRBV28,TRBJ2-6,TGTGCCAGCAGTTTAATCTTGAGAGCGGGAGGGGTAGCCTCTGGGGCCAACGTCCTGACTTTC,CASSLILRAGGVASGANVLTF
once,-,TRBV7-3,TRBJ2-5,TGTGCCAGCAGCTTAGGGGTTACAATAAGGGAGACCCAGTACTTC,CASSLGVTIRETQYF
-,TRBD2,TRBV7-2,TRBJ2-3,TGTGCCAGCAGCTCGACTAGCGGGAGTGATACGCAGTATTTT,CASSSTSGSDTQYF
few,-,TRBV5-1,TRBJ2-3,TGCGCCAGCGGGGGCACAGATACGCAGTATTTT,CASGGTDTQYF
-,TRBD2,TRBV5-1,TRBJ2-1,TGCGCCAGCAGCTTCGACGGGAGCGGGGGGACATACAATGAGCAGTTCTTC,CASSFDGSGGTYNEQFF
-,-,TRBV12-3/TRBV12-4,TRBJ1-5,TGTGCCAGCAGTCCCGCCGGGGTGGGAAATCAGCCCCAGCATTTT,CASSPAGVGNQPQHF
-,-,TRBV2,TRBJ2-1,TGTGCCAGCATTCCACGGTACAATGAGCAGTTCTTC,CASIPRYNEQFF